These 8 T cell receptor beta chains originate from one sample sequenced in a study of shared clonotypes between healthy human individuals. TCRdb's copy holds only in-frame clones and misses some; the assay was immunoSEQ multiplex PCR. The sample has 2 million to 2.5 million clones; 93% are singletons. Sequencing was performed on naive CD4+ T cells from PBMCs. Subset described: CD45RA+ positively selected. Receptor source: a man younger than 35 in good health. Some clones in this sample may be carry-over from other donors' samples.

This chain joins TRBV18 and TRBJ2-7; 7 nucleotides match TRBD1. V trimming: 3 bases; J trimming: 2 bases; junction bases outside the gene matches: 7. The CDR3 spans 15 residues. Germline CDR1 and CDR2: KGHSH and LQKENI. The CDR3: CASSPARDRAYEQYF. The CDR3 DNA reads TGTGCCAGCTCACCGGCAAGGGACAGAGCCTACGAGCAGTACTTC.

The rearrangement joins TRBV20-1 to TRBJ2-3, with D hard to call. Trimming cost V 4 bases and J 6 bases, with 2 bases left between them. The germline V gene encodes CDR1 DFQATT and CDR2 SNEGSKA (reference sequence). This CDR3 is built from 9 residues. CDR3 loop: CSAMDTQYF. The DNA for the CDR3 is TGCAGTGCTATGGATACGCAGTATTTT.

The genes are TRBV29-1 and TRBJ2-1; tentatively, D is TRBD2 (7 bases). Germline V gene sequence: CDR1 SQVTM, CDR2 ANQGSEA. There are 13 residues in the CDR3. The CDR3, as DNA: TGCGCTTTGCGGGGGCTATTCCTTGATGAGCAGTTCTTC. This sequence encodes CALRGLFLDEQFF.

This clone was counted once. The chain uses TRBV5-1 and TRBJ2-3; 7 bases align to TRBD2. Germline assignment: CDR1 SGHRS and CDR2 YFSETQ. Trimming cost V 0 bases and J 2 bases; bases outside gene matches: 6. The CDR3 consists of 16 residues. CDR3: CASSLGASGHTDTQYF. Written as DNA, the CDR3 is TGCGCCAGCAGCTTGGGAGCTAGCGGACACACAGATACGCAGTATTTT.

The CDR3 reads CATSRGLAGGGGTDTQYF. Written as DNA, the CDR3 is TGTGCCACCAGCAGAGGGCTAGCGGGAGGTGGGGGGACAGATACGCAGTATTTT. V gene TRBV15 combines with J gene TRBJ2-3; 11 positions agree with TRBD2. The germline V gene encodes CDR1 LNHNV and CDR2 YYDKDF (reference sequence). The ends lost 1 base at V and 3 bases at J; junction bases unmatched: 9. This CDR3 is built from 18 residues.

The chain is built from TRBV11-2 and TRBJ1-2, with 7 bases identical to TRBD1. Unmatched junction bases numbered 11, after V lost 5 bases and J lost 5 bases. Germline V CDR1 and CDR2: SGHAT, FQNNGV. This CDR3 comprises 15 residues. DNA of the CDR3: TGTGCCAGCAGCGCTAGACAGGGCGCCTATTATGGCTACACCTTC. It translates to CASSARQGAYYGYTF.

This chain links TRBV7-2 with TRBJ1-5; D unclear. Trimming removed 1 base from V and 5 bases from J, with 6 bases in between. Germline-derived CDR1 and CDR2 are SGHTA and FQGNSA. The CDR3 consists of 13 residues. Here the CDR3 reads CASSLGEYQPQHF. The CDR3, as DNA: TGTGCCAGCAGCTTAGGCGAGTATCAGCCCCAGCATTTT.

The chain uses TRBV7-9 and TRBJ1-6; possible D gene TRBD1, 6 bases. The ends were cut back, 4 bases at V and 5 bases at J, with 9 bases in the middle. The length of the CDR3 is 14 residues. Germline assignment: CDR1 SEHNR and CDR2 FQNEAQ (reference sequence). The CDR3 reads CASSWTVDNSPLHF. The CDR3, as DNA: TGTGCCAGCAGCTGGACAGTGGATAATTCACCCCTCCACTTT.